This entry lists 23 T cell receptor beta chains sequenced from one sample in a study of T-cell memory formation after mild COVID-19. TCRdb processed the 5' RACE reads anew with MiXCR; each CDR3 protein has one entry. The sample records approximately 100,000 distinct CDR3 sequences, over 8.5% being singletons. Sequencing used PBMCs or a T cell subset sorted from them (not recorded which). Receptors were obtained from a man between 18 and 29 years old who had mild COVID-19 (a few samples of this study predate the infection). Cell type and time point are not known.

The chain combines TRBV5-1 with TRBJ2-2; possible D gene TRBD1, 6 bases. Looked up from germline, CDR1 is SGHRS and CDR2 is YFSETQ. This CDR3 region has 15 residues. V lost 5 bases and J 0 bases, leaving 11 bases between the germline ends. The CDR3 loop is CASRHRDTNTGELFF. For the CDR3, the DNA is TGCGCCAGCAGACACCGGGACACGAACACCGGGGAGCTGTTTTTT. The variable domain in full, completed from reference TRBV5-1 and TRBJ2-2, reads KAGVTQTPRYLIKTRGQQVTLSCSPISGHRSVSWYQQTPGQGLQFLFEYFSETQRNKGNFPGRFSGRQFSNSRSEMNVSTLELGDSALYLCASRHRDTNTGELFFGEGSRLTVL.

A few counts support this clonotype. The genes are TRBV12-3 or TRBV12-4 and TRBJ2-6, with a possible D match to TRBD1 (6 bases). CDR3 size: 16 residues. V lost 3 bases and J 4 bases, leaving 13 bases between the germline ends. This CDR3 reads CASSFQGQSGANVLTF. The CDR3 nucleotides are TGTGCCAGCAGTTTCCAGGGACAATCCGGGGCCAACGTCCTGACTTTC.

In its sample, this clonotype was seen a few times. The CDR3 nucleotides are TGTGCCAGCATCCTGTCGGGGGGGCGCAGGACGAACACTGAAGCTTTCTTT. Amino acid sequence: CASILSGGRRTNTEAFF. The J gene is TRBJ1-1, the V gene TRBV7-3, with D perhaps matching TRBD1 (6 bases). Germline assignment: CDR1 SGHTA and CDR2 FQGTGA. V lost 7 bases and J lost 1, with 22 bases in between. This CDR3 contains 17 residues.

This clonotype has a handful of counts. The V and J genes are TRBV7-9 and TRBJ2-2, with D tentatively TRBD2 (7 bases). Trimming removed 1 base from V and 2 bases from J, with 17 bases in between. The CDR3 extends over 18 amino acids. Germline V gene sequence: CDR1 SEHNR, CDR2 FQNEAQ (reference sequence). CDR3 nucleotide sequence: TGTGCCAGCAGCTTAGATATGGGGGGGCCTCTTAACACCGGGGAGCTGTTTTTT. It specifies CASSLDMGGPLNTGELFF.

This clonotype appeared a few times. J is TRBJ2-7 and V is TRBV13; a possible D gene is TRBD2 (6 bases). The CDR3 length is 13 residues. Germline V gene lookup returns CDR1 PRHDT and CDR2 FYEKMQ (reference sequence). V was shortened by 8 bases and J by 2 bases, with 13 bases between the two germline ends. CDR3 DNA sequence: TGTGCCAGCTCCGCGCGGGGAACCTACGAGCAGTACTTC. As protein: CASSARGTYEQYF.

This clonotype occurred a few times. Written as DNA, the CDR3 is TGTGCCAGCCGAGACCGACCGTCAGGATACGAGCAGTACTTC. Translating gives CASRDRPSGYEQYF. This chain links TRBV6-9 with TRBJ2-7; D gene unclear. The CDR3 length is 14 residues. Germline CDR1 reads MNHGY; CDR2 reads SVAAGI. With 8 bases removed from V and 4 bases from J, the gap between germline ends came to 18 bases.

The chain links TRBV4-2 to TRBJ2-3, with D perhaps matching TRBD2 (5 bases). This CDR3 spans 15 amino acids. V was trimmed by 0 bases and J by 6 bases, leaving 13 bases between them. Germline CDR1 and CDR2: LGHNA and YNFKEQ. CDR3 nucleotides: TGTGCCAGCAGCCAAGAAATGGGCGGGTACGATACGCAGTATTTT. Translating gives CASSQEMGGYDTQYF.

This clonotype was found a few times. The rearrangement links TRBV9 to TRBJ1-6; TRBD1 matches 10 bases. From germline, CDR1 is SGDLS and CDR2 YYNGEE. The V and J ends lost 3 bases and 9 bases, in that order; junction bases with no gene match: 0. This CDR3 contains 13 residues. In DNA, the CDR3 is TGTGCCAGCAGCGGGACAGGGGGTTCACCCCTCCACTTT. Translation: CASSGTGGSPLHF.

This clonotype was counted a few times. The V and J genes are TRBV12-3 or TRBV12-4 and TRBJ2-5; 10 bases line up with TRBD2. The CDR3 loop spans 15 amino acids. The V gene end was trimmed by 4 bases and the J gene end by 5 bases; junction bases not matched to a gene: 7. CDR3 sequence (DNA): TGTGCCAGCAGTTCGGCTAGCGGGGGATGGGAGACCCAGTACTTC. This codes for CASSSASGGWETQYF.

This clonotype was seen only a few times. The chain joins TRBV7-9 to TRBJ2-5; D possibly corresponds to TRBD1 (5 bases). Trimming took off 0 bases at V and 6 bases at J, with 17 bases between the two ends. Germline V CDR1 and CDR2: SEHNR, FQNEAQ (reference sequence). The CDR3 spans 16 residues. CDR3 region: CASSLALRADPQTQYF. CDR3 nucleotides: TGTGCCAGCAGCTTAGCTCTCAGGGCCGATCCCCAGACCCAGTACTTC.

This rearrangement joins TRBV4-3 to TRBJ2-7, with D tentatively TRBD1 (5 bases). There are 14 residues in the CDR3. The germline V and J ends were trimmed by 1 base and 3 bases, with 10 bases remaining between them. CDR1 and CDR2 from the germline V gene are LGHNA and YSLEER. The CDR3 sequence is CASSQGRQLYEQYF. The CDR3 DNA reads TGCGCCAGCAGCCAAGGGCGACAGCTCTACGAGCAGTACTTC.

This clonotype was recorded many times. The chain recombines TRBV12-3 or TRBV12-4 with TRBJ2-5; D not certain. Deletions cut 6 bases from V and 7 bases from J, with 9 bases between. This CDR3 region has 11 residues. The CDR3 coding sequence is TGTGCCAGCAGCCAAACAAGGACCCAGTACTTC. Translated, it gives CASSQTRTQYF.

This clonotype was seen a few times. The chain couples TRBV24-1 to TRBJ2-3; no clear D gene. V shed 5 bases and J shed 15 bases, with 17 bases lying between them. The V gene's germline CDR1 is KGHDR and CDR2 SFDVKD. The CDR3 is made up of 12 amino acids. This chain's CDR3 is CATSGPDQMRYF. CDR3 sequence (DNA): TGTGCCACCAGTGGCCCAGACCAAATGAGATATTTT.

The chain links TRBV28 to TRBJ2-3; 10 nucleotides match TRBD2. CDR1 and CDR2 (germline): MDHEN, SYDVKM. J lost 6 bases, V lost 6 bases, and 6 bases had no gene match. The CDR3 runs 14 residues. The CDR3 loop reads CASRERGGTDTQYF. The CDR3 region has the DNA TGTGCCAGCAGGGAGCGGGGGGGTACGGATACGCAGTATTTT.

The CDR3 spells CSVVWDSLALGYTF. The CDR3 DNA is TGCAGCGTCGTCTGGGACAGCCTGGCTTTAGGCTACACCTTC. The genes are TRBV29-1 and TRBJ1-2; the match to TRBD1 covers 7 bases. After removal of 6 bases from V and 8 bases from J, the junction contained 15 bases not matched to a gene. Per the germline V gene, CDR1 is SQVTM and CDR2 is ANQGSEA. The CDR3 covers 14 residues.

In its sample, this clonotype was seen a few times. V is TRBV7-9 and J is TRBJ1-1; TRBD1 matches at 9 bases. Losses at the gene ends were 5 bases for V and 3 bases for J; bases not matched to a gene: 7. Germline values: CDR1 SEHNR, CDR2 FQNEAQ (reference sequence). CDR3 length: 15 amino acids. The CDR3 loop is CASSQTGGEYTEAFF. DNA of the CDR3: TGTGCCAGCAGCCAAACAGGGGGCGAATACACTGAAGCTTTCTTT. The variable domain in full, completed from reference TRBV7-9 and TRBJ1-1, reads DTGVSQNPRHKITKRGQNVTFRCDPISEHNRLYWYRQTLGQGPEFLTYFQNEAQLEKSRLLSDRFSAERPKGSFSTLEIQRTEQGDSAMYLCASSQTGGEYTEAFFGQGTRLTVV.

The rearrangement joins TRBV6-5 to TRBJ2-1, with TRBD1 as a possible D gene (6 bases). The CDR3 covers 13 residues. V was clipped by 0 bases and J by 8 bases, with 8 bases between them. Germline-derived CDR1 and CDR2 are MNHEY and SVGAGI. The CDR3 here is CASSYSYRDEQFF. The CDR3 DNA sequence: TGTGCCAGCAGTTACTCGTACAGGGATGAGCAGTTCTTC.

V gene TRBV15 combines with J gene TRBJ2-2; D is uncertain. Between the trimmed V and J ends, which lost 6 bases and 1 base, there was a span of 12 bases. The germline CDR1 and CDR2 sequences are LNHNV and YYDKDF (reference sequence). The CDR3 totals 15 residues. The CDR3 nucleotides are TGTGCCACCAGTTCAACGCCCCAGAACACCGGGGAGCTGTTTTTT. This encodes CATSSTPQNTGELFF.

This clonotype showed up just a few times. The V call is TRBV5-1, the J call TRBJ2-5; tentatively, D is TRBD1 or TRBD2 (6 bases each). This CDR3 comprises 13 residues. The germline CDR1 and CDR2 sequences are SGHRS and YFSETQ. Trimming took 2 bases from V and 5 from J, leaving 10 bases between them. Written as DNA, the CDR3 is TGCGCCAGCAGCTTAAGGGGGGTTGAGACCCAGTACTTC. Translation gives CASSLRGVETQYF.

This clonotype came up a few times. V is TRBV27 and J is TRBJ1-5; TRBD1 matches 7 bases. V lost 6 bases, J lost 4 bases, and 6 bases stayed unmatched. The V gene's germline CDR1 is MNHEY and CDR2 SMNVEV (reference sequence). The CDR3 sequence is 14 residues long. This chain's CDR3 is CASSQGQINQPQHF. The CDR3 DNA reads TGTGCCAGCAGCCAGGGACAGATAAATCAGCCCCAGCATTTT.

The chain joins TRBV5-1 to TRBJ2-5; D could derive from TRBD1 or TRBD2 (6 bases each). The CDR3 has 13 residues. Deletions cut 4 bases from V and 5 bases from J, with 12 bases between. Germline CDR1 reads SGHRS; CDR2 reads YFSETQ. CDR3 DNA: TGCGCCAGCAGCCGGGACGGGGGCGAGACCCAGTACTTC. The encoded protein is CASSRDGGETQYF.

This clonotype was detected a few times. The chain has TRBV19 and TRBJ1-1; no clear D. V was clipped by 11 bases and J by 3 bases, with 7 bases between them. CDR1 and CDR2 from the germline V gene are LNHDA and SQIVND (reference sequence). This CDR3 is 10 amino acids long. CDR3 nucleotides: TGTGCCTCGTGGGACACTGAAGCTTTCTTT. It encodes CASWDTEAFF.

This clonotype was seen more than once but under ten times. V usage is TRBV7-3 and J usage is TRBJ2-3, with 10 nucleotides matching TRBD2. With 3 bases clipped from V and 3 bases from J, the junction kept 3 bases outside the gene matches. The CDR3 has 15 amino acids. The germline CDR1 and CDR2 sequences are SGHTA and FQGTGA. CDR3 coding DNA: TGTGCCAGCAGCTTCGGACTAGCGGTGACAGATACGCAGTATTTT. Amino acid sequence: CASSFGLAVTDTQYF.